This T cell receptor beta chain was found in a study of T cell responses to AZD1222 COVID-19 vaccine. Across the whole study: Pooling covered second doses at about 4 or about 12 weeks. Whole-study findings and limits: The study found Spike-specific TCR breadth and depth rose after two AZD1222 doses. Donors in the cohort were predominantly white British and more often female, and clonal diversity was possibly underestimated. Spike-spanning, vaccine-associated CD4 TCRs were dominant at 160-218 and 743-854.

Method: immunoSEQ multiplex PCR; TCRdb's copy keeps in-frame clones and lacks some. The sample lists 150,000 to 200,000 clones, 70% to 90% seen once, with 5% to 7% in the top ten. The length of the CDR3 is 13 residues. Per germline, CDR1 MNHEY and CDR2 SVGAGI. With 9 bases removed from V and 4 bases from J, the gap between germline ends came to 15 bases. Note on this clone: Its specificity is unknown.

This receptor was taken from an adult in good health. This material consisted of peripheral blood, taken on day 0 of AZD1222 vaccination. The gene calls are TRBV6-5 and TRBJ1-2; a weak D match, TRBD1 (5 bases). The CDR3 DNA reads TGTGCCAGTGGGGCAGGGAGAGGCTATGGCTACACCTTC. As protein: CASGAGRGYGYTF.